This T cell receptor (beta chain) was recorded in a study of identical twins. Overall study results and limits: Conclusions rested on cross-sectional statistics rather than following the same donors. In cord blood, abundant beta clonotypes had fewer insertions; memory showed no trend.

Template switching added a universal primer binding site, and final cDNA carried unique molecular identifiers. MiXCR, applied by TCRdb to the 5' RACE reads, yields one record per CDR3 protein. This table holds around 480,000 distinct CDR3 sequences, about 13% found once. Points on this clonotype: Its antigen remains unknown.

Another study also made use of these data, one on yellow fever vaccine responses in identical twins. That work states: Reportedly, the T cell response mounted by twins to vaccine seemed partly convergent, partly personalized.

This receptor was taken from a woman aged 18-29 years in good health. Input material: CD4+ T cells sorted from blood.

CDR3 nucleotides: TGTGCCAGCAGCCGAGAGGGGGGTCGGTACGAGCAGTACTTC. Translating gives CASSREGGRYEQYF. The rearrangement uses TRBV7-2 and TRBJ2-7; the D gene could be TRBD1 or TRBD2 (6 bases each). The CDR3 is 14 residues long. V gave up 5 bases and J gave up 4 bases, with 15 bases separating them. From germline, CDR1 is SGHTA and CDR2 FQGNSA.